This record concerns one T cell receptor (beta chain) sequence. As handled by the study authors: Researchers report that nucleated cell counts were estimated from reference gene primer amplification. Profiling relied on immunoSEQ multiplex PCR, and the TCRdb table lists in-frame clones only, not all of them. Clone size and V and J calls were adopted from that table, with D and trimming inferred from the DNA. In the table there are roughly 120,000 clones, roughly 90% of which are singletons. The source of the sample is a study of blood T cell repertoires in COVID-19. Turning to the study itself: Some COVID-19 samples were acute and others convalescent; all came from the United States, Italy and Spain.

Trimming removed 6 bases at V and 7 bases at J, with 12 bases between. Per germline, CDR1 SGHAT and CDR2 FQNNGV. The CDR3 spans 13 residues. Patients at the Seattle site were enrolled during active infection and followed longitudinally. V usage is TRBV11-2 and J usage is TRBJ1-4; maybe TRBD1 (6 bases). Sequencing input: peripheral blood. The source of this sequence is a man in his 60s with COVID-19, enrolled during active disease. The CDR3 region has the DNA TGTGCCAGCAGTCTAGGGGGGGTTGAAAAACTGTTTTTT. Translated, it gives CASSLGGVEKLFF.